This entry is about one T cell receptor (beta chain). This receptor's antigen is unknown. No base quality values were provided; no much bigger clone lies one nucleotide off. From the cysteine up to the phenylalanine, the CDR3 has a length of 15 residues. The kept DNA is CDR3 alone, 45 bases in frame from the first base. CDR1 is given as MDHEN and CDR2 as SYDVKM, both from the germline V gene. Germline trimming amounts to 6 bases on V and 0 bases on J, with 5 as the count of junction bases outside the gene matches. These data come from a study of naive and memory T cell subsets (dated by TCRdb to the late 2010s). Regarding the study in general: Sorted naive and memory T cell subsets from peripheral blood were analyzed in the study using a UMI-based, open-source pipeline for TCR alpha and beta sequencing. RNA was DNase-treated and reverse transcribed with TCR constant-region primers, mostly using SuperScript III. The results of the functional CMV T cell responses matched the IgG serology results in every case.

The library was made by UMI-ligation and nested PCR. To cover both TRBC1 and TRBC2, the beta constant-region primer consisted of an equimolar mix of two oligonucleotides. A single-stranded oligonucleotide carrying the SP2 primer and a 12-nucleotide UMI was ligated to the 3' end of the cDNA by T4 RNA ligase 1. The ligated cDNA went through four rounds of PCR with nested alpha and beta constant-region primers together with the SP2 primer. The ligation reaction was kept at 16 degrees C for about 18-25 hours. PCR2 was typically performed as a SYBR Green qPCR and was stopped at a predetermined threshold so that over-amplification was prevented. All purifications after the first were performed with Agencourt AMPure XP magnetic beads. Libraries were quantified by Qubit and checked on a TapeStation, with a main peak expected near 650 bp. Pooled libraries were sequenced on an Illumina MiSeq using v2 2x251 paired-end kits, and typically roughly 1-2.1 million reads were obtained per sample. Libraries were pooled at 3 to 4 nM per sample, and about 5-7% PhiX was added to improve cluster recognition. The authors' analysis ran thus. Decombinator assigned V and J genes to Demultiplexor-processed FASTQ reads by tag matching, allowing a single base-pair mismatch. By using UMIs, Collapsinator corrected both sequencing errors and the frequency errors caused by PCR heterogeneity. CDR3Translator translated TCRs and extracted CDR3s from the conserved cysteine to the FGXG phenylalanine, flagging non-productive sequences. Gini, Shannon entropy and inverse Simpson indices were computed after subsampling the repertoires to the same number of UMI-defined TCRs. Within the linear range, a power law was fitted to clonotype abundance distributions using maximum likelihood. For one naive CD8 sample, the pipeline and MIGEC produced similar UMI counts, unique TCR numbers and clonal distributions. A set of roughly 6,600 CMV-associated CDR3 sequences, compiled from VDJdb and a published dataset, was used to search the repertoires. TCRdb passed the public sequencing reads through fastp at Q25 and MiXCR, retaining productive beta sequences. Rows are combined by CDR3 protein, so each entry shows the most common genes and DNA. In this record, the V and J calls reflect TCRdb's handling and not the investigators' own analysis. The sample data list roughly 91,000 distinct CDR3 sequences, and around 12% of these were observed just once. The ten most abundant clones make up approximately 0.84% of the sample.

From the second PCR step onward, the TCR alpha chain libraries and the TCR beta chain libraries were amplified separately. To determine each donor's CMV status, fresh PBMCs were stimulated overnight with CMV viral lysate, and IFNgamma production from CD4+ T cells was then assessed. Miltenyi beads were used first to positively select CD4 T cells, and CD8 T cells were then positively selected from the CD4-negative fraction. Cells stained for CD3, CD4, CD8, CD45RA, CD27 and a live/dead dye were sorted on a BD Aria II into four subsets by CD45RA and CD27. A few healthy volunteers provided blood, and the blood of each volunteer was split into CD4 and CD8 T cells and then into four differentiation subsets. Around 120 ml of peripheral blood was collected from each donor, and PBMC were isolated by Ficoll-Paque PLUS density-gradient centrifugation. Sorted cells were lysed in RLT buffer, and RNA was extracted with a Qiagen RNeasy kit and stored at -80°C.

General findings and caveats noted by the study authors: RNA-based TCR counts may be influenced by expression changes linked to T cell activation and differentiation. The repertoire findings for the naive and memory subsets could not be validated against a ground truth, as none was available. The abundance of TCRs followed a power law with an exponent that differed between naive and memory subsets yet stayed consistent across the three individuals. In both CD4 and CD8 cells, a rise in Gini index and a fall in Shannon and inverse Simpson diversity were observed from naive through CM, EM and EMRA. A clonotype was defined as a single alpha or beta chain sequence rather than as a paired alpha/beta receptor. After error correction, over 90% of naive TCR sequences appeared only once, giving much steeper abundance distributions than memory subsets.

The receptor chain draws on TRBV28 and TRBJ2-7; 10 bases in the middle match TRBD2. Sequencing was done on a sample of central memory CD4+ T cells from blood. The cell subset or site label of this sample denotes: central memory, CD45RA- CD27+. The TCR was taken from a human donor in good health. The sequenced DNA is TGTGCCAGCAGCCCAGCGGGGGGGAGCTCCTACGAGCAGTACTTC. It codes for CASSPAGGSSYEQYF.